Given below is one T cell receptor beta chain in context. Its specificity is not known. The primer mix had 60 Vbeta and 13 Jbeta primers. Only in-frame clones appear in the TCRdb table, and some are missing; sequencing was by immunoSEQ multiplex PCR. The sample includes about 150,000 clones, around 79% of them seen just once. This entry comes from a study of cytomegalovirus exposure and HLA in healthy donors. Notes on the study in general: TCR beta V- and J-gene trimming, according to a later analysis, was linked to a missense DCLRE1C variant.

With 0 bases removed from V and 5 bases from J, the gap between germline ends came to 7 bases. Looked up from germline, CDR1 is SNHLY and CDR2 is FYNNEI. This CDR3 comprises 14 residues. The rearrangement joins TRBV2 to TRBJ2-2; D remains unclear. The receptor was isolated from a man aged 35 to 55 in good health and CMV-seropositive. The specimen was PBMCs. The CDR3 DNA reads TGTGCCAGCAGTGAAGCCGCGAGGACCGGGGAGCTGTTTTTT. Its protein product is CASSEAARTGELFF.